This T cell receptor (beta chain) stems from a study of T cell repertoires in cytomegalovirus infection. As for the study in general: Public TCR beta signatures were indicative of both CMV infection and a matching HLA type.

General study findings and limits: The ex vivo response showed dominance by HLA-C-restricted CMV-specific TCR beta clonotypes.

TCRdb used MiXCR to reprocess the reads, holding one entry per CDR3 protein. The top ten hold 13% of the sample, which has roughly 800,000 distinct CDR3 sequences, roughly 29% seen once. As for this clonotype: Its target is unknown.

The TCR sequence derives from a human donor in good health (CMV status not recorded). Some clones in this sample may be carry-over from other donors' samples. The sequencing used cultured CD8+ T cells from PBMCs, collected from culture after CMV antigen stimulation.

Here the CDR3 reads CASSLNAGLAGHTDTQYF. The DNA for the CDR3 is TGTGCCAGCAGCCTTAACGCAGGACTAGCGGGGCACACAGATACGCAGTATTTT. This chain uses TRBV7-8 with TRBJ2-3; 12 bases agree with TRBD2. In germline, CDR1 is SGHVS, CDR2 FQNEAQ. The V segment lost 5 bases and the J segment 2 bases; nucleotides outside the gene matches: 11. This CDR3 spans 18 amino acids.